A single sample is the source of the 17 T cell receptor beta chains below, sequenced in a study of CD8+ T cells in alopecia areata (dated by TCRdb to between 2018 and 2020). The protocol used for the library was the immunoSEQ multiplex PCR assay. To provide template for TCR sequencing, every sample had RNA extracted and reverse transcribed into cDNA. Imported from immuneACCESS, the table was reduced by TCRdb to in-frame sequences with V and J called. These copies leave out some clones; in studies compared against another copy, an unresolved V gene accounts for under half, and the cause of the remainder is not known. Present in this sample are 160,000 or so clones, approximately 53% of which were seen just once. 15% to 20% of the sample lies in the top ten. The time point label corresponds to: baseline before oral tofacitinib. This material consisted of CD8+ T cells sorted from blood, taken at week 0. The receptors originated from a human donor with alopecia areata.

The rearrangement joins TRBV15 to TRBJ2-7; 7 nucleotides match TRBD2. The CDR3 consists of 13 residues. The ends lost 3 bases at V and 11 bases at J; junction bases unmatched: 10. Per germline, CDR1 LNHNV and CDR2 YYDKDF (reference sequence). The CDR3 DNA reads TGTGCCACCAGCAGTAAGCCCGGGGAGGGAGAGTACTTC. Translated: CATSSKPGEGEYF.

The rearrangement links TRBV20-1 to TRBJ1-1; D is uncertain. Germline CDR1 and CDR2: DFQATT and SNEGSKA (reference sequence). The V and J ends lost 3 bases and 8 bases respectively, with 10 bases between them. This CDR3 spans 11 amino acids. CDR3 coding DNA: TGCAGTGCTAGGAGGAGTTCCGAAGCTTTCTTT. Residues: CSARRSSEAFF.

The genes are TRBV30 and TRBJ2-3; D is ambiguous. Germline V CDR1 and CDR2: GTSNPN, SVGIG (reference sequence). The V end was cut by 5 bases, the J end by 1 base, with 7 bases between. The length of the CDR3 is 12 residues. CDR3 loop: CAWGVGTDTQYF. As DNA, the CDR3 is TGTGCCTGGGGGGTTGGCACAGATACGCAGTATTTT.

The CDR3 region is CASSVGTAAYEQYF. CDR3 in DNA: TGTGCCAGCAGCGTGGGGACAGCAGCCTACGAGCAGTACTTC. The V and J genes are TRBV9 and TRBJ2-7; TRBD1 matches 7 bases. Trimming removed 2 bases from V and 2 bases from J; junction bases left unmatched: 4. This CDR3 contains 14 residues. Germline CDR1 reads SGDLS; CDR2 reads YYNGEE. Full variable domain (remainder filled in from reference TRBV9 and TRBJ2-7): DSGVTQTPKHLITATGQRVTLRCSPRSGDLSVYWYQQSLDQGLQFLIQYYNGEERAKGNILERFSAQQFPDLHSELNLSSLELGDSALYFCASSVGTAAYEQYFGPGTRLTVT.

This clone was counted once. The chain couples TRBV7-9 to TRBJ2-7; D might be TRBD1 (6 bases). Trimming removed 5 bases from V and 5 bases from J, with 16 bases in between. CDR1 and CDR2 (germline): SEHNR, FQNEAQ (reference sequence). This CDR3 has 14 amino acids. CDR3 in amino acids: CASSPEQGTHEQYF. The CDR3 DNA reads as TGTGCCAGCAGCCCGGAACAGGGTACCCACGAGCAGTACTTC.

This clone was detected a few times. The chain has TRBV5-5 and TRBJ2-1; 11 bases fit TRBD2. Per the germline V gene, CDR1 is SGHKS and CDR2 is YYEKEE (reference sequence). Germline trimming cut 8 bases from V and 3 bases from J; bases unmatched to any gene: 1. CDR3 length equals 13 residues. The CDR3 spells CASLAGGYNEQFF. In DNA form, the CDR3 reads TGTGCCAGTCTAGCGGGGGGCTACAATGAGCAGTTCTTC.

The V gene is TRBV4-3, the J gene TRBJ2-7; D possibly matches TRBD1 or TRBD2 (6 bases each). Germline V gene sequence: CDR1 LGHNA, CDR2 YSLEER. V was shortened by 5 bases and J by 2 bases, with 13 bases between the two germline ends. The CDR3 has 14 amino acids. CDR3 amino acids: CASSSSRGPYEQYF. The CDR3 region has the DNA TGCGCCAGCAGCAGTTCCCGGGGGCCCTACGAGCAGTACTTC.

This chain joins TRBV9 and TRBJ2-7; D could derive from TRBD1 or TRBD2 (5 bases each). With 4 bases removed from V and 0 bases from J, the gap between germline ends came to 11 bases. The CDR3 is 14 amino acids. CDR1 and CDR2 (germline): SGDLS, YYNGEE. DNA for the CDR3: TGTGCCAGCAGCATGGGACGGGCCTCCTACGAGCAGTACTTC. Amino acid sequence: CASSMGRASYEQYF.

This chain connects TRBV19 to TRBJ1-1; 8 bases agree with TRBD1. Germline CDR1 is LNHDA and CDR2 is SQIVND (reference sequence). The V segment lost 3 bases and the J segment 11 bases; nucleotides outside the gene matches: 8. The CDR3 runs to 13 residues. The CDR3 is CASSIPDREGAFF. The CDR3 DNA follows: TGTGCCAGTAGTATCCCGGACAGGGAGGGGGCTTTCTTT.

DNA for the CDR3: TGTGCCAGTAGTATGGCTTATTGGACAGAAGATTCACCCCTCCACTTT. This sequence encodes CASSMAYWTEDSPLHF. This chain connects TRBV19 to TRBJ1-6; a weak D match, TRBD1 (6 bases). CDR3 size: 16 residues. The germline CDR1 and CDR2 sequences are LNHDA and SQIVND (reference sequence). Trimming shortened V by 3 bases and J by 8 bases, and 17 bases separated the two germline ends.

The chain employs TRBV11-2 and TRBJ2-1; weak D call: TRBD2 (5 bases). Germline V lookup: CDR1 SGHAT, CDR2 FQNNGV. This CDR3 spans 13 amino acids. Trimming left V 1 base short and J 8 bases short, with 9 bases between. CDR3 DNA: TGTGCCAGCAGCTTAGCGGGGTTGCATGAGCAGTTCTTC. Translation: CASSLAGLHEQFF.

This clone has only a few counts. This chain connects TRBV29-1 to TRBJ1-2, with 8 bases fitting TRBD1. The germline V gene has CDR1 SQVTM and CDR2 ANQGSEA. There are 12 residues in the CDR3. The V gene end was trimmed by 6 bases and the J gene end by 8 bases; junction bases not matched to a gene: 8. DNA of the CDR3: TGCAGCGTGGAGGGACAGGAAGGAGGCTACACCTTC. Translated: CSVEGQEGGYTF.

This clone has a single count. This rearrangement joins TRBV13 to TRBJ2-7, with D perhaps TRBD2 (6 bases). V was trimmed by 0 bases and J by 0 bases, leaving 9 bases between them. This CDR3 region has 15 residues. The germline V gene has CDR1 PRHDT and CDR2 FYEKMQ (reference sequence). CDR3 nucleotides: TGTGCCAGCAGCTTAGGCTACGGGGGCTCCTACGAGCAGTACTTC. As protein: CASSLGYGGSYEQYF. Using reference TRBV13 and TRBJ2-7 for the parts outside the CDR3, the full variable domain is AAGVIQSPRHLIKEKRETATLKCYPIPRHDTVYWYQQGPGQDPQFLISFYEKMQSDKGSIPDRFSAQQFSDYHSELNMSSLELGDSALYFCASSLGYGGSYEQYFGPGTRLTVT.

This clone has more than one count but fewer than ten. The chain carries TRBV4-3 and TRBJ2-1; weak D call: TRBD2 (6 bases). Germline V gene sequence: CDR1 LGHNA, CDR2 YSLEER. This CDR3 region has 18 residues. Trimming removed 2 bases from V and 4 bases from J, with 21 bases in between. DNA for the CDR3: TGCGCCAGCAGCCAACAATGGAGGGATCTAAATTTGTACAATGAGCAGTTCTTC. Encoded protein: CASSQQWRDLNLYNEQFF.

This chain connects TRBV29-1 to TRBJ2-7, with D maybe TRBD1 (6 bases). Germline V gene sequence: CDR1 SQVTM, CDR2 ANQGSEA. The CDR3 loop spans 13 amino acids. Trimming shortened V by 6 bases and J by 6 bases, and 18 bases separated the two germline ends. The DNA of the CDR3 is TGCAGCGTCCCCGGGACAAATATCGGCGAGCAGTACTTC. Translation: CSVPGTNIGEQYF.

The gene calls are TRBV5-1 and TRBJ2-1; 12 bases match TRBD1. The CDR3 contains 13 residues. Germline trimming cut 4 bases from V and 13 bases from J; bases unmatched to any gene: 6. Per the germline V gene, CDR1 is SGHRS and CDR2 is YFSETQ. CDR3 sequence reads: CASSLGTGGPQFF. The CDR3 DNA reads TGCGCCAGCAGCCTCGGGACAGGGGGCCCACAGTTCTTC.

The chain carries TRBV5-6 and TRBJ2-1, with TRBD2 identical over 8 bases. The germline V gene encodes CDR1 SGHDT and CDR2 YYEEEE. V lost 0 bases to trimming and J lost 9 bases; unmatched junction nucleotides: 11. The CDR3 contains 16 residues. The CDR3 loop is CASSLGLAGTTSEQFF. The DNA for the CDR3 is TGTGCCAGCAGCTTGGGATTAGCGGGGACTACTAGTGAGCAGTTCTTC. Full variable domain (outside the CDR3, taken from reference TRBV5-6 and TRBJ2-1): DAGVTQSPTHLIKTRGQQVTLRCSPKSGHDTVSWYQQALGQGPQFIFQYYEEEERQRGNFPDRFSGHQFPNYSSELNVNALLLGDSALYLCASSLGLAGTTSEQFFGPGTRLTVL.